This entry describes one T cell receptor (beta chain). This entry comes from a study of shared clonotypes between healthy human individuals. Losses at the gene ends were 5 bases for V and 3 bases for J; bases not matched to a gene: 6. CDR1 is SEHNR, CDR2 FQNEAQ, per germline (reference sequence). The CDR3 runs 14 residues. Every subset's genomic DNA went evenly onto several immunoSEQ plates. The repertoire was sequenced with immunoSEQ multiplex PCR; TCRdb's copy has only in-frame clones and lacks some. The top ten clones hold 10% to 15% of a sample with approximately 500,000 clones, 79% of them seen once.

This receptor was taken from a woman aged 40-49 years in good health. Some clones in this sample may be carry-over from other donors' samples. The chain combines TRBV7-9 with TRBJ2-7; 8 bases are shared with TRBD1. Sequences were obtained from PBMCs. The CDR3 reads CASSPPTGVYEQYF. In DNA form, the CDR3 reads TGTGCCAGCAGCCCACCGACAGGGGTCTACGAGCAGTACTTC.